These T cell receptor beta chains were read from a single sample in a study of blood T cell repertoires in COVID-19. TCRdb keeps only in-frame clones here, not all; method: immunoSEQ multiplex PCR. Of over 45,000 clones in the sample, 70% to 85% are singletons; the top ten hold about 4.2%. The sample comprised peripheral blood. The source of these receptors is a man aged 45-65 years with active COVID-19. Each CDR3 is given without its conserved first and last residue.

V: TRBV4-1; J: TRBJ2-5; CDR3: ASSQSLTGAEGETQY
V: TRBV6-2/TRBV6-3; J: TRBJ2-4; CDR3: ASSYSISDEGDQNIQY
V: TRBV7-9; J: TRBJ2-4; CDR3: ASSHRGIAKNIQY
V: TRBV19; J: TRBJ1-5; CDR3: ASSSREGGRFSNQPQH
V: TRBV6-5; J: TRBJ1-6; CDR3: ASSYSPRSYNSPLH
V: TRBV2; J: TRBJ2-5; CDR3: ASSEGTTKETQY
V: TRBV28; J: TRBJ1-2; CDR3: ASSLWVANYGYT
V: TRBV9; J: TRBJ2-5; CDR3: ASSVEGSLTGLQETQY
V: TRBV10-1; J: TRBJ1-5; CDR3: ASSDGNQPQH
V: TRBV4-3; J: TRBJ1-5; CDR3: ASSQDRDQPQH
V: TRBV9; J: TRBJ2-7; CDR3: ASSPSTGDIDEQY
V: TRBV7-8; J: TRBJ2-7; CDR3: ASSLAHSTYEQY
V: TRBV5-1; J: TRBJ2-3; CDR3: ASSSWRGSSTDTQY
V: TRBV7-2; J: TRBJ2-3; CDR3: ASSPTGMFFTDTQY
V: TRBV7-9; J: TRBJ1-5; CDR3: ASSGQYSNQPQH
V: TRBV4-3; J: TRBJ1-5; CDR3: ASSPQGRQPQH
V: TRBV18; J: TRBJ2-7; CDR3: ASSPQQNAYEQY
V: TRBV7-2; J: TRBJ1-2; CDR3: ASSADRGRWGYT
V: TRBV3-1/TRBV3-2; J: TRBJ2-1; CDR3: ASSLFGQGWQF
V: TRBV7-2; J: TRBJ2-6; CDR3: ASRENRDTLSGANVLT
V: TRBV29-1; J: TRBJ1-1; CDR3: SVSRGQGTEAF